The source of this TCR beta chain is a study of cytomegalovirus exposure and HLA in healthy donors. About the study: A prior study identified roughly 110 million unique TCR beta sequences from roughly 170 million T cells. HLA-typed donors were the source of about 90 million unique TCRs held in an early data release. Overall study results and limits: At a 0.05 false discovery rate, a later analysis found 15,000 to 20,000 TCR beta sequences to be associated with HLA alleles. According to the study, 160 or so TCR beta chains were cytomegalovirus-associated.

The CDR3 covers 16 residues. The V end lost 5 bases, the J end lost 0 bases, and 11 bases lay between the germline ends. Per germline, CDR1 SEHNR and CDR2 FQNEAQ (reference sequence). Regarding this clone: Its antigen is undetermined.

With 60 Vbeta and 13 Jbeta primers, the PCR was carried out. TCRdb's copy holds only in-frame clones and misses some; the assay was immunoSEQ multiplex PCR. The sample has about 160,000 clones; 73% are singletons. The sample was PBMCs. This rearrangement joins TRBV7-9 to TRBJ1-6; perhaps TRBD1 as D (6 bases). The clonotype originates from a woman under 30 in good health and CMV-seronegative. The DNA for the CDR3 is TGTGCCAGCAGCCGGACAGTAAGCTCCTATAATTCACCCCTCCACTTT. Its protein product is CASSRTVSSYNSPLHF.